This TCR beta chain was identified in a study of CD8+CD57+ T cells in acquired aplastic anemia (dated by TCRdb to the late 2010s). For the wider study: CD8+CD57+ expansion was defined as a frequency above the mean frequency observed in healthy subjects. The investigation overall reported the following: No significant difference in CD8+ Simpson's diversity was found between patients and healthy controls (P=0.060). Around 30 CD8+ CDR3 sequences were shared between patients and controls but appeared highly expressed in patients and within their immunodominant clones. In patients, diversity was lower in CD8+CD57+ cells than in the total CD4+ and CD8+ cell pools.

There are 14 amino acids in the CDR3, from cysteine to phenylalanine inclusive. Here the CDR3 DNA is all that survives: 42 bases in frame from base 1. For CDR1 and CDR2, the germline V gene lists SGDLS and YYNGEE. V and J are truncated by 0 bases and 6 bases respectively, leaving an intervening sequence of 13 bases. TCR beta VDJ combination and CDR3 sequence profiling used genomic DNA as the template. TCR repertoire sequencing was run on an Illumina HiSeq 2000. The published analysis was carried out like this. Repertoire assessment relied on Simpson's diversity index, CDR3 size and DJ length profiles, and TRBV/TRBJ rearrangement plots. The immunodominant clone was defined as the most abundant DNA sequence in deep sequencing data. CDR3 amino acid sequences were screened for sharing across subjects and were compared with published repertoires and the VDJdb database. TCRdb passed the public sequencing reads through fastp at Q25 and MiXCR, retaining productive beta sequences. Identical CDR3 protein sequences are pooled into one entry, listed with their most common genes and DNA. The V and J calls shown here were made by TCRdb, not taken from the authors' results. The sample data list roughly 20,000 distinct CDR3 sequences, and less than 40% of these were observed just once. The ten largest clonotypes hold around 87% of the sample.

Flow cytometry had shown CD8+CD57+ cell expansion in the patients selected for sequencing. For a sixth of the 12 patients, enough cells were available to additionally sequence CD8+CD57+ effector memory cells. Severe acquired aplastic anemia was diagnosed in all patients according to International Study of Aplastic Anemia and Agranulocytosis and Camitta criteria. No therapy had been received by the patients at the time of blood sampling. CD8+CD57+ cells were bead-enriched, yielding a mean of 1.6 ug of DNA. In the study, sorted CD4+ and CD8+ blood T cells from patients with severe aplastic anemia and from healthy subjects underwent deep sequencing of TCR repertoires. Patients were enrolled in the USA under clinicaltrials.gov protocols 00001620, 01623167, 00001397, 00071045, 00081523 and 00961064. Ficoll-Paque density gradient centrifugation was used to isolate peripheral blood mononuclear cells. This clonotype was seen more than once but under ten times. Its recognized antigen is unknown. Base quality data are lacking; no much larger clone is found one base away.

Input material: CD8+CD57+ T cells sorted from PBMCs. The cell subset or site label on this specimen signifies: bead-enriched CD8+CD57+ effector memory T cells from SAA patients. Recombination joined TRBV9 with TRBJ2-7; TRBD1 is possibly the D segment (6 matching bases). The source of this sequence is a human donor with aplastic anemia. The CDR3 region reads CASSVGDIGREQYF. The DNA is TGTGCCAGCAGCGTAGGGGACATTGGTCGCGAGCAGTACTTC.